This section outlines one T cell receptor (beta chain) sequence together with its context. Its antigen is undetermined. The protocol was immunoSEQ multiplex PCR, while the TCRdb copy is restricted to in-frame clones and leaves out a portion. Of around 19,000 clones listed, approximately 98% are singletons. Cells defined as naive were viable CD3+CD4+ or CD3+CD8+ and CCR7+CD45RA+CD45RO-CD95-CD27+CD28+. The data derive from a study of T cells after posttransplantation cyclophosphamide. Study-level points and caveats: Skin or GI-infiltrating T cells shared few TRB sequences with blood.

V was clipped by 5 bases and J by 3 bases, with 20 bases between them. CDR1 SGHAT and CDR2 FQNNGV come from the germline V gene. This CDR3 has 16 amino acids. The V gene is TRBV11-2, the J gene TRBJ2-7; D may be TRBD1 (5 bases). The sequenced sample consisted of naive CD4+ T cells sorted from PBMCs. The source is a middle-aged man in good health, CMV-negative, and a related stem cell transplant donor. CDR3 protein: CASSRFFTGPLYEQYF. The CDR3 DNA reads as TGTGCCAGCAGCCGATTCTTTACAGGACCCCTCTACGAGCAGTACTTC. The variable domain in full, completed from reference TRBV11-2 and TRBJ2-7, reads EAGVAQSPRYKIIEKRQSVAFWCNPISGHATLYWYQQILGQGPKLLIQFQNNGVVDDSQLPKDRFSAERLKGVDSTLKIQPAKLEDSAVYLCASSRFFTGPLYEQYFGPGTRLTVT.